This T cell receptor (beta chain) was sequenced during a study of blood T cells in healthy people across ages. Findings of the study overall: Naive CD4+ cell counts and diversity both ran higher in long-lived than in aged donors.

Germline CDR1 and CDR2: ENHRY and SYGVKD. This CDR3 spans 14 amino acids. Using a J-beta primer mix together with a sample-barcoded 5' primer, a second PCR was run for about 6 to 11 cycles. TCRdb recomputed calls from the 5' RACE reads with MiXCR, one row per CDR3 protein. The sample has over 1,500,000 distinct CDR3 sequences; approximately 40% are singletons. In its sample, this clonotype was seen once. Its antigen is as yet unknown. One junction end disagrees with the germline gene, perhaps due to a read error. Specimen: blood. This chain joins TRBV10-3 and TRBJ2-3; 8 bases align to TRBD2. The origin of this receptor is a human donor in good health. The CDR3, as DNA: TGTGCCAACAGTGCCGGCGGGGGGACAGATACGCAGTATTTT. It yields the protein CANSAGGGTDTQYF.